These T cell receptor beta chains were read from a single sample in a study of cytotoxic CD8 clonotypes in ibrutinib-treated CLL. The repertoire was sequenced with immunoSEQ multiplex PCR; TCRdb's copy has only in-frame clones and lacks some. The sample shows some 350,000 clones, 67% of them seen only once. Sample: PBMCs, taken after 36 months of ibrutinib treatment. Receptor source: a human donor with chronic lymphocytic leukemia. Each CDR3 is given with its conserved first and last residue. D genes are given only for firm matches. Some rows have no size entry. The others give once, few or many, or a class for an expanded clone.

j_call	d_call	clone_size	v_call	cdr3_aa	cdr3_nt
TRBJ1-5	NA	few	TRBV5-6	CASTRSGGQPQHF	TGTGCCAGCACCCGAAGCGGGGGCCAGCCCCAGCATTTT
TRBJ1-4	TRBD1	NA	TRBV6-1	CASTRQGIGKLFF	TGTGCCAGCACGCGACAGGGGATAGGAAAACTGTTTTTT
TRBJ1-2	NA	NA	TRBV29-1	CSVGEGSQLYGYTF	TGCAGCGTTGGTGAGGGGTCCCAACTCTATGGCTACACCTTC
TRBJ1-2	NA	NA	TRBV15	CATSRDRSYGYTF	TGTGCCACCAGCAGAGATCGTTCCTATGGCTACACCTTC
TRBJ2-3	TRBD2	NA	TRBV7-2	CASSPEWPSGGATTDTQYF	TGTGCCAGCAGCCCCGAATGGCCTAGCGGGGGGGCCACTACAGATACGCAGTATTTT
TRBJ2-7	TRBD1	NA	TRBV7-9	CASGAYPGQGAYEQYF	TGTGCCAGCGGCGCCTACCCGGGACAGGGGGCTTACGAGCAGTACTTC
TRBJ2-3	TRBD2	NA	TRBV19	CASSIREGRDTQYF	TGTGCCAGTAGTATTCGGGAGGGCCGCGATACGCAGTATTTT
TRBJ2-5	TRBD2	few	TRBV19	CASSMALAGAGETQYF	TGTGCCAGTAGTATGGCCCTAGCGGGAGCCGGTGAGACCCAGTACTTC
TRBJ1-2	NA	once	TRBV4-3	CASSQEGQRANYGYTF	TGCGCCAGCAGCCAGGAAGGACAGCGGGCAAACTATGGCTACACCTTC
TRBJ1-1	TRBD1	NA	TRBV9	CASSGSQGFGTEAFF	TGTGCCAGCAGCGGATCACAGGGGTTTGGAACTGAAGCTTTCTTT
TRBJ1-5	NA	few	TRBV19	CASSIQGSNQPQHF	TGTGCCAGTAGTATTCAGGGTAGCAATCAGCCCCAGCATTTT
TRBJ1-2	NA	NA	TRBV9	CASSHRGGVGGYTF	TGTGCCAGCAGTCATAGGGGGGGAGTCGGTGGCTACACCTTC
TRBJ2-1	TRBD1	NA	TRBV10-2	CASSEVRGRLFF	TGCGCCAGCAGTGAGGTCAGGGGGCGCCTGTTCTTC
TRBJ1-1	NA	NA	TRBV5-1	CASSLAGDTEAFF	TGCGCCAGCAGCTTGGCCGGGGACACTGAAGCTTTCTTT
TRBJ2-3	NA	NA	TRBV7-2	CASSPLYGGGVSTDTQYF	TGTGCCAGCAGCCCCCTTTATGGCGGGGGCGTTAGCACAGATACGCAGTATTTT
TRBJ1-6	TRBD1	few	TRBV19	CATADRINSPLHF	TGTGCCACCGCGGACAGGATAAATTCACCCCTCCACTTT
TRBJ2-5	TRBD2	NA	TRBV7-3	CASSPDPAGVETQYF	TGTGCCAGCAGCCCGGATCCAGCGGGAGTGGAGACCCAGTACTTC
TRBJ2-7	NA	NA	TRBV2	CASSAPAPSTSYEQYF	TGTGCCAGCAGTGCCCCCGCTCCCTCAACATCCTACGAGCAGTACTTC
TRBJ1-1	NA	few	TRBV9	CASSVARGWSTEAFF	TGTGCCAGCAGCGTAGCTCGGGGGTGGAGCACTGAAGCTTTCTTT
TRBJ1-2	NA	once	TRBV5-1	CASSLHPQYGYTF	TGCGCCAGCAGCCTTCATCCCCAGTACGGCTACACCTTC
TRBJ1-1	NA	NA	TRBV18	CASSPLGPRTEAFF	TGTGCCAGCTCACCACTGGGCCCAAGGACTGAAGCTTTCTTT
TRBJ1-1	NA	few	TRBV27	CASSVVGVGTEAFF	TGTGCCAGCAGTGTTGTGGGTGTGGGCACTGAAGCTTTCTTT
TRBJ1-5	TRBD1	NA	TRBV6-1	CASREQGAGNQPQHF	TGTGCCAGCAGGGAGCAGGGGGCAGGAAATCAGCCCCAGCATTTT
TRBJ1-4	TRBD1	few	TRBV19	CASGGQGNEKLFF	TGTGCCAGTGGCGGACAGGGTAATGAAAAACTGTTTTTT
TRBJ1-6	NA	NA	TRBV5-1	CASSLGPGAGGYNSPLHF	TGCGCCAGCAGCTTGGGCCCGGGGGCCGGCGGTTATAATTCACCCCTCCACTTT
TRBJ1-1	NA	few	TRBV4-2	CASSQTLARVAEAFF	TGTGCCAGCAGCCAAACTCTCGCGCGGGTGGCTGAAGCTTTCTTT
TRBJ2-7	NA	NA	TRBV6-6	CASSYSPQGSYEQYF	TGTGCCAGCAGTTACTCCCCTCAGGGATCCTACGAGCAGTACTTC
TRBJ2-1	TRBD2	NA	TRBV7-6	CASSSSGPISYNEQFF	TGTGCCAGCAGCTCTAGCGGGCCCATCTCCTACAATGAGCAGTTCTTC